These T cell receptor beta chains were read from a single sample in a study of T cell changes during pregnancy in multiple sclerosis. TCRdb keeps only in-frame clones here, not all; method: immunoSEQ multiplex PCR. The table includes 65,000 to 95,000 clones, approximately 91% detected once. The sample consisted of peripheral blood, taken before pregnancy. The receptors were gathered from a female donor with multiple sclerosis, enrolled in a pregnancy study. Each CDR3 is given with its conserved first and last residue. Fields, in order: V gene, clone size, D gene, J gene, CDR3 protein, CDR3 DNA. The D gene is left open where the match is weak. Clone size is not always given. Where it is, it says once, few, many or a class for expanded clones.

V gene: TRBV11-2; clone size: -; D gene: TRBD1; J gene: TRBJ1-6; CDR3 protein: CASSYRPGQGARHSPLHF; CDR3 DNA: TGTGCCAGCAGCTATCGCCCCGGACAGGGGGCGCGACACTCACCCCTCCACTTT
V gene: TRBV5-1; clone size: -; D gene: -; J gene: TRBJ1-2; CDR3 protein: CASSITENRSYGYTF; CDR3 DNA: TGCGCCAGCAGTATCACAGAGAACCGATCCTATGGCTACACCTTC
V gene: TRBV10-3; clone size: few; D gene: -; J gene: TRBJ1-3; CDR3 protein: CAITGGNTIYF; CDR3 DNA: TGTGCCATCACCGGGGGAAACACCATATATTTT
V gene: TRBV6-5; clone size: -; D gene: -; J gene: TRBJ1-2; CDR3 protein: CASSYSIGQGASGYTF; CDR3 DNA: TGTGCCAGCAGTTACTCGATAGGCCAGGGCGCGAGCGGCTACACCTTC
V gene: TRBV4-2; clone size: -; D gene: -; J gene: TRBJ1-3; CDR3 protein: CASSQDYSSGNTIYF; CDR3 DNA: TGTGCCAGCAGCCAAGATTACAGCTCTGGAAACACCATATATTTT
V gene: TRBV4-3; clone size: -; D gene: TRBD1; J gene: TRBJ1-2; CDR3 protein: CASSQADRGAYGYTF; CDR3 DNA: TGCGCCAGCAGCCAAGCCGACAGGGGTGCCTATGGCTACACCTTC
V gene: TRBV27; clone size: -; D gene: TRBD1; J gene: TRBJ2-7; CDR3 protein: CASSPTTTGVPYEQYF; CDR3 DNA: TGTGCCAGCAGTCCTACCACGACAGGGGTGCCCTACGAGCAGTACTTC
V gene: TRBV11-2; clone size: -; D gene: TRBD1; J gene: TRBJ2-7; CDR3 protein: CASSPISRRTGDGYEQYF; CDR3 DNA: TGTGCCAGCAGCCCAATCTCTCGGCGGACAGGGGACGGGTACGAGCAGTACTTC
V gene: TRBV6-4; clone size: -; D gene: -; J gene: TRBJ2-1; CDR3 protein: CASSHHGNPYNEQFF; CDR3 DNA: TGTGCCAGCAGCCACCACGGTAACCCCTACAATGAGCAGTTCTTC
V gene: TRBV2; clone size: -; D gene: -; J gene: TRBJ1-2; CDR3 protein: CASSEGGAHGYTF; CDR3 DNA: TGTGCCAGCAGTGAGGGGGGGGCACATGGCTACACCTTC
V gene: TRBV4-3; clone size: -; D gene: TRBD2; J gene: TRBJ2-7; CDR3 protein: CASSQVAGEYEQYF; CDR3 DNA: TGCGCCAGCAGCCAAGTAGCGGGGGAATACGAGCAGTACTTC
V gene: TRBV6-1; clone size: -; D gene: TRBD1; J gene: TRBJ2-3; CDR3 protein: CASSGARGPFTDTQYF; CDR3 DNA: TGTGCCAGCAGTGGGGCCAGGGGGCCGTTCACAGATACGCAGTATTTT
V gene: TRBV9; clone size: -; D gene: TRBD1; J gene: TRBJ2-7; CDR3 protein: CASSVVGQGDQEQYF; CDR3 DNA: TGTGCCAGCAGCGTAGTTGGACAGGGGGATCAGGAGCAGTACTTC